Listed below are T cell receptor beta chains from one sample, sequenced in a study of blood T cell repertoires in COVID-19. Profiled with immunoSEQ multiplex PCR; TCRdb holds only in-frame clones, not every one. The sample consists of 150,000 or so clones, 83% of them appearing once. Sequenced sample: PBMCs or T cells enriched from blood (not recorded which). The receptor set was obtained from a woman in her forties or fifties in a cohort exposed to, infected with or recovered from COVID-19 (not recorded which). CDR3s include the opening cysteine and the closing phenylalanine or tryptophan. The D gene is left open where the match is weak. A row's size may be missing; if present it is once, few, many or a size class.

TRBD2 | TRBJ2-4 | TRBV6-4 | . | TGTGCCAGCAGTGACGTGCCGGGACTAATGAACATTCAGTACTTC | CASSDVPGLMNIQYF
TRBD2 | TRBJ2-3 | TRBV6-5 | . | TGTGCCAGCAGTCGAAGGGGACTAGCGGGGGGAGAGCAGTATTTT | CASSRRGLAGGEQYF
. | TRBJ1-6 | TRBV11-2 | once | TGTGCCAGCAGCTTAGGAGTTCGGGATAATTCACCCCTCCACTTT | CASSLGVRDNSPLHF
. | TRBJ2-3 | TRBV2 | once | TGTGCCAGCAGTGATGAGCAGGCTTTGGGAGGTACGCAGTATTTT | CASSDEQALGGTQYF
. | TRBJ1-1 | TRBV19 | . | TGTGCCAGTAGTTGGGGGGGCGACACTGAAGCTTTCTTT | CASSWGGDTEAFF
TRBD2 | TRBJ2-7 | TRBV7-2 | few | TGTGCCAGCAGCTTAAGCGGGGCCTACGAGCAGTACTTC | CASSLSGAYEQYF
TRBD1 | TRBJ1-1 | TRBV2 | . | TGTGCCAGCGCAACGACAGGGACGAACACTGAAGCTTTCTTT | CASATTGTNTEAFF
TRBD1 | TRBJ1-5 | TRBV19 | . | TGTGCCAGTACCCCAACGGGGCAGGGGGCGAGTCAGCCCCAGCATTTT | CASTPTGQGASQPQHF
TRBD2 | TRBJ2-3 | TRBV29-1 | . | TGCAGCGTTGGGGTGTGGGGGGGTCCAGATACGCAGTATTTT | CSVGVWGGPDTQYF
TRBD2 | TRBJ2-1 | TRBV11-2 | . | TGTGCCAGCAGCTCGCAGACTAGCGGGAGAGGTAGTGAGCAGTTCTTC | CASSSQTSGRGSEQFF
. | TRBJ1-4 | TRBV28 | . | TGTGCCAGCAGTTTATATGGCCAGGGAAGGAGTGAAAAACTGTTTTTT | CASSLYGQGRSEKLFF
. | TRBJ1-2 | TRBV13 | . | TGTGCCAGCACCCCCAACGCGGCAGAGGCTAACTATGGCTACACCTTC | CASTPNAAEANYGYTF
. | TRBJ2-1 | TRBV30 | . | TGTGCCTGGAGTGTGGCAGGGGGCCTAGCGGGATACAATGAGCAGTTCTTC | CAWSVAGGLAGYNEQFF
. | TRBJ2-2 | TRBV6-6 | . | TGTGCCAGCAGGCATCCCGGGACTGTGGGGACCGGGGAGCTGTTTTTT | CASRHPGTVGTGELFF
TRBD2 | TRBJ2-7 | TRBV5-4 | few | TGTGCCAGCAGCTTGTCGACTAGCGGGGAGTTAGAGCAGTACTTC | CASSLSTSGELEQYF
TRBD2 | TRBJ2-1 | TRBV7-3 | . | TGTGCCAGCAGCTTCGTAGCGGGAGGTGCGAACAATGAGCAGTTCTTC | CASSFVAGGANNEQFF
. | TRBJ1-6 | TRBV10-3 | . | TGTGCCATCAAAAAGACTGAGAGCTCCTATAATTCACCCCTCCACTTT | CAIKKTESSYNSPLHF
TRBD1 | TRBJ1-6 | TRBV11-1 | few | TGTGCCAGCAGCTTTTCTCCGGGACAGGGTAATTCACCCCTCCACTTT | CASSFSPGQGNSPLHF
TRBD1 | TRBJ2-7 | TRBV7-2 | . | TGTGCCAGCAGACCGACAGGGGACTACGAGCAGTACTTC | CASRPTGDYEQYF
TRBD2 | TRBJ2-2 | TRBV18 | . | TGTGCCAGCTCGGGGACTACCAACACCGGGGAGCTGTTTTTT | CASSGTTNTGELFF
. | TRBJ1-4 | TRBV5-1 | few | TGCGCCAGCGACCTTTGGGGGGTTTGGGAGGAAAAACTGTTTTTT | CASDLWGVWEEKLFF
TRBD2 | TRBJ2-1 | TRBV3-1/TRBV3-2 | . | TGTGCCAGCAGCCAGGGTAGCGGGGTATGGGAGCAGTTCTTC | CASSQGSGVWEQFF
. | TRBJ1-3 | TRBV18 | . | TGTGCCAGCTCACAGGACACTAGAAACACCATATATTTT | CASSQDTRNTIYF
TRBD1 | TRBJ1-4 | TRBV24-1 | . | TGTGCCACCAGTGAGGGACAGGGGTCGGGTGAAAAACTGTTTTTT | CATSEGQGSGEKLFF
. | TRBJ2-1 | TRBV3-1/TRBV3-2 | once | TGTGCCAGCAGCCAAGACCCACAATACAATGAGCAGTTCTTC | CASSQDPQYNEQFF
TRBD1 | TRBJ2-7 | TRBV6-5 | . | TGTGCCAGCAGTTACTCGAACAGGGGATACGAGCAGTACTTC | CASSYSNRGYEQYF
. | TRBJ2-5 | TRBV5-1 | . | TGCGCCAGCAGCTTGAGTGGGGCGAGGCAAGAGACCCAGTACTTC | CASSLSGARQETQYF
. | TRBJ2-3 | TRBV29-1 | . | TGCAGCGTTGACGGAACAGACAAGTTCACAGATACGCAGTATTTT | CSVDGTDKFTDTQYF
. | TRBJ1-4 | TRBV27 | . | TGTGCCAGCAGTTTATACACCAGGGGAGTAACTAATGAAAAACTGTTTTTT | CASSLYTRGVTNEKLFF
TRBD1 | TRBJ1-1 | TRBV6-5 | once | TGTGCCAGCAGCGTAACAAAAACCGGGACAGGGGAAGCTTTCTTT | CASSVTKTGTGEAFF
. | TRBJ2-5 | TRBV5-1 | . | TGCGCCAGCAATGCTCTCGACAGAAATTGGAAGACCCAGTACTTC | CASNALDRNWKTQYF
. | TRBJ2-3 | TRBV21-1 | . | TGTGCCAGCAGCAAAACCTACTTGACTAGCGGGTGCACAGATACGCAGTATTTT | CASSKTYLTSGCTDTQYF
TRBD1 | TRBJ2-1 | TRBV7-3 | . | TGTGCCAGCAGCTCCCGGACAGGGAGCTCCTACAATGAGCAGTTCTTC | CASSSRTGSSYNEQFF
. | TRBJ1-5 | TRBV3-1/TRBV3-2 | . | TGTGCCAGCAGCCAAGGCACTGGGCTTTATCAGCCCCAGCATTTT | CASSQGTGLYQPQHF
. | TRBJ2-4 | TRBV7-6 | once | TGTGCCAGCAGCTTGGGCCCGGACTTTGGGGACATTCAGTACTTC | CASSLGPDFGDIQYF
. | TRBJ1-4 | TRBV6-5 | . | TGTGCCAGCAGACACAGGGCCCGGGGTGAAAAACTGTTTTTT | CASRHRARGEKLFF
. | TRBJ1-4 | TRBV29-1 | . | TGCAGCGTTGGTAAGGCGGGTACAACTAATGAAAAACTGTTTTTT | CSVGKAGTTNEKLFF
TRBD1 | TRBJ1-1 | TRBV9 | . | TGTGCCAGCAGCCTGGACAGGACCTTTACCCCTGAAGCTTTCTTT | CASSLDRTFTPEAFF
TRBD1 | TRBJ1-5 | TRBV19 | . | TGTGCCAGTAGCGAACGAGGGGGCTTGAGCAATCAGCCCCAGCATTTT | CASSERGGLSNQPQHF
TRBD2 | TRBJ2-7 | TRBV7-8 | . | TGTGCCAGCAGCTTATTCGCGCTAGCGGGGGCGTCCTACGAGCAGTACTTC | CASSLFALAGASYEQYF
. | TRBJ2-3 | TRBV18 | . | TGTGCCAGCTCACCACGCGGGACCCTCACAGATACGCAGTATTTT | CASSPRGTLTDTQYF
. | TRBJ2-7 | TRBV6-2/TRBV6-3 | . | TGTGCCAGCAGTCGGAACCCGGGGGAGCAGTACTTC | CASSRNPGEQYF
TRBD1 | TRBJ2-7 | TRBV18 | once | TGTGCCAGCTCGCAGGGACAGGGGTCCCCCTACGAGCAGTACTTC | CASSQGQGSPYEQYF
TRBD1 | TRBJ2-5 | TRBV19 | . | TGTGCCAGTAGTTCGACAGGGGCAGAGGAGACCCAGTACTTC | CASSSTGAEETQYF
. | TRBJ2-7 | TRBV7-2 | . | TGTGCCAGCAGCACAGGCTTAAGCTCCTACGAGCAGTACTTC | CASSTGLSSYEQYF
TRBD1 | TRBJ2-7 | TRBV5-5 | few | TGTGCCAGCAGCTCGGACAGGCCCCACGAGCAGTACTTC | CASSSDRPHEQYF
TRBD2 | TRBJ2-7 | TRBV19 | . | TGTGCCAGCAGTCCCGGGAGGATAGCCTACGAGCAGTACTTC | CASSPGRIAYEQYF